This is a list of T cell receptor beta chains from one sample in a study of blood T cell repertoires in COVID-19. Assay used: immunoSEQ multiplex PCR; TCRdb lists only in-frame clones, some missing. The sample includes 250,000 or so clones, 85% to 90% of them seen just once. Sequences were obtained from PBMCs or T cells enriched from blood (not recorded which). These receptors came from a young woman with acute COVID-19. Each CDR3 is given with its conserved first and last residue. Fields, in order: CDR3 length, clone size, D gene, J gene, V gene, CDR3 DNA, CDR3 protein. A D gene is named only where the DNA matches it firmly. Size tells how often a clone was seen (once, few, many) or the class of an expanded clone, and some rows leave it out.

cdr3_length: 15; clone_size: .; d_call: .; j_call: TRBJ2-7; v_call: TRBV20-1; cdr3_nt: TGCAGTGCTAGTAAAGGGGGGGTGGGCTCCTACGAGCAGTACTTC; cdr3_aa: CSASKGGVGSYEQYF
cdr3_length: 16; clone_size: once; d_call: TRBD1; j_call: TRBJ1-1; v_call: TRBV2; cdr3_nt: TGTGCCACCAAGCGCGGGACAGAGATCATGAACACTGAAGCTTTCTTT; cdr3_aa: CATKRGTEIMNTEAFF
cdr3_length: 15; clone_size: .; d_call: .; j_call: TRBJ2-2; v_call: TRBV19; cdr3_nt: TGTGCCAGTAGTATCGGGGGAGCGAACACCGGGGAGCTGTTTTTT; cdr3_aa: CASSIGGANTGELFF
cdr3_length: 14; clone_size: .; d_call: .; j_call: TRBJ2-7; v_call: TRBV5-1; cdr3_nt: TGCGCCAGCAGCTTAACAGTTACCTCCTACGAGCAGTACTTC; cdr3_aa: CASSLTVTSYEQYF
cdr3_length: 16; clone_size: once; d_call: TRBD2; j_call: TRBJ2-5; v_call: TRBV7-9; cdr3_nt: TGTGCCAGCAGCTTAGGGCTAGCGGACCCCCAAGAGACCCAGTACTTC; cdr3_aa: CASSLGLADPQETQYF
cdr3_length: 15; clone_size: .; d_call: TRBD2; j_call: TRBJ2-3; v_call: TRBV27; cdr3_nt: TGTGCCAGCAGTTTACTCGCGGGAGCGGCAGATACGCAGTATTTT; cdr3_aa: CASSLLAGAADTQYF
cdr3_length: 16; clone_size: .; d_call: .; j_call: TRBJ1-5; v_call: TRBV6-1; cdr3_nt: TGTGCCAGCAGTGAACTTGGAGGATATAGCAATCAGCCCCAGCATTTT; cdr3_aa: CASSELGGYSNQPQHF
cdr3_length: 15; clone_size: .; d_call: .; j_call: TRBJ1-2; v_call: TRBV25-1; cdr3_nt: TGTGCCAGCAGTTCCCCTGGGATCGGCGGGTATGGCTACACCTTC; cdr3_aa: CASSSPGIGGYGYTF
cdr3_length: 19; clone_size: .; d_call: TRBD2; j_call: TRBJ2-7; v_call: TRBV3-1/TRBV3-2; cdr3_nt: TGTGCCAGCAGCCAGTTTACTAGCGGGAGAGCTCTCCCCCTGGAAGAGCAGTACTTC; cdr3_aa: CASSQFTSGRALPLEEQYF
cdr3_length: 15; clone_size: many; d_call: .; j_call: TRBJ1-2; v_call: TRBV19; cdr3_nt: TGTGCCAGTAGTATTTCCAGTGGGGCAGGGGATGGCTACACCTTC; cdr3_aa: CASSISSGAGDGYTF
cdr3_length: 14; clone_size: .; d_call: .; j_call: TRBJ2-7; v_call: TRBV6-5; cdr3_nt: TGTGCCAGCACGTCAGGGCTAGGCGTGGACGAGCAGTACTTC; cdr3_aa: CASTSGLGVDEQYF
cdr3_length: 12; clone_size: .; d_call: TRBD1; j_call: TRBJ2-7; v_call: TRBV5-1; cdr3_nt: TGCGCCAGCAGCGGACAGGCCTACGAGCAGTACTTC; cdr3_aa: CASSGQAYEQYF
cdr3_length: 14; clone_size: .; d_call: TRBD1; j_call: TRBJ2-7; v_call: TRBV18; cdr3_nt: TGTGCCAGCTCACCGTGGGACAGCCCCTACGAGCAGTACTTC; cdr3_aa: CASSPWDSPYEQYF
cdr3_length: 16; clone_size: .; d_call: .; j_call: TRBJ2-6; v_call: TRBV9; cdr3_nt: TGTGCCAGCAGCGTAGGGGGCACCTCTGGGGCCAACGTCCTGACTTTC; cdr3_aa: CASSVGGTSGANVLTF
cdr3_length: 13; clone_size: .; d_call: .; j_call: TRBJ2-3; v_call: TRBV30; cdr3_nt: TGTGCCTGGAGTGGCGGTAGCGGAGATACGCAGTATTTT; cdr3_aa: CAWSGGSGDTQYF
cdr3_length: 13; clone_size: .; d_call: TRBD1; j_call: TRBJ2-5; v_call: TRBV19; cdr3_nt: TGTGCCAGCAGACAGGGGCAGTTAGAGACCCAGTACTTC; cdr3_aa: CASRQGQLETQYF
cdr3_length: 17; clone_size: .; d_call: .; j_call: TRBJ2-7; v_call: TRBV21-1; cdr3_nt: TGTGCCAGCAGCAAAAAAGCCCCGGACAGGGATTTCTACGAGCAGTACTTC; cdr3_aa: CASSKKAPDRDFYEQYF
cdr3_length: 16; clone_size: .; d_call: .; j_call: TRBJ1-3; v_call: TRBV28; cdr3_nt: TGTGCCAGCAGTTTATTCGACACCGGTTTGCGAAACACCATATATTTT; cdr3_aa: CASSLFDTGLRNTIYF
cdr3_length: 14; clone_size: .; d_call: TRBD2; j_call: TRBJ2-1; v_call: TRBV2; cdr3_nt: TGTGCCAGTAGTACTAGCGCAAACTACAATGAGCAGTTCTTC; cdr3_aa: CASSTSANYNEQFF
cdr3_length: 16; clone_size: .; d_call: TRBD2; j_call: TRBJ2-7; v_call: TRBV2; cdr3_nt: TGTGCCAGCAGTGACTCGGTACTAGCGGAATCCTACGAGCAGTACTTC; cdr3_aa: CASSDSVLAESYEQYF
cdr3_length: 14; clone_size: .; d_call: TRBD1; j_call: TRBJ2-7; v_call: TRBV13; cdr3_nt: TGTGCCAGCAGCTTAGCGAGGGACAGGGGCGAGCAGTACTTC; cdr3_aa: CASSLARDRGEQYF
cdr3_length: 16; clone_size: .; d_call: TRBD2; j_call: TRBJ2-7; v_call: TRBV7-2; cdr3_nt: TGTGCCAGCAGCACTATAGCGGGATCAGGTTGGAACGAGCAGTACTTC; cdr3_aa: CASSTIAGSGWNEQYF
cdr3_length: 15; clone_size: .; d_call: TRBD2; j_call: TRBJ2-5; v_call: TRBV30; cdr3_nt: TGTGCCTGGGGAGCGGGAGGTCCTCAGGATGCGACCCAGTACTTC; cdr3_aa: CAWGAGGPQDATQYF
cdr3_length: 14; clone_size: .; d_call: TRBD1; j_call: TRBJ2-1; v_call: TRBV2; cdr3_nt: TGTGCCAGCAGTGAACAGGGGGCCTACAATGAGCAGTTCTTC; cdr3_aa: CASSEQGAYNEQFF
cdr3_length: 15; clone_size: .; d_call: TRBD1; j_call: TRBJ2-7; v_call: TRBV4-3; cdr3_nt: TGCGCCAGCAGCCAAGAAAACAGGGGGCCAGACGAGCAGTACTTC; cdr3_aa: CASSQENRGPDEQYF
cdr3_length: 12; clone_size: .; d_call: .; j_call: TRBJ1-3; v_call: TRBV3-1/TRBV3-2; cdr3_nt: TGTGCCAGCAGCGCGCACGGAAACACCATATATTTT; cdr3_aa: CASSAHGNTIYF
cdr3_length: 14; clone_size: once; d_call: .; j_call: TRBJ1-5; v_call: TRBV27; cdr3_nt: TGTGCCAGCAGTTTAGTTCGGGGCAATCAGCCCCAGCATTTT; cdr3_aa: CASSLVRGNQPQHF